This record concerns one T cell receptor (beta chain) sequence. What it binds is not known. The data are from a study of cytomegalovirus exposure and HLA in healthy donors. In the study overall: Early on, a data release was issued that held about 85 million unique TCRs from HLA-typed donors.

Whole-study results and caveats: The majority of CMV-associated TCR beta chains were reported as apparently HLA-restricted in a later analysis. The authors enumerated around 150 TCR beta chains as linked to cytomegalovirus.

Primers: 60 Vbeta forward and 13 Jbeta reverse. TCRdb keeps only in-frame clones here, not all; method: immunoSEQ multiplex PCR. The sample lists about 80,000 clones; approximately 60% were seen once. Losses at the gene ends were 2 bases for V and 3 bases for J; bases not matched to a gene: 1. CDR1 and CDR2 (germline): MGHDK, SYGVNS. This CDR3 region has 14 residues. Sample: PBMCs. The V and J genes are TRBV25-1 and TRBJ2-3; 8 nucleotides agree with TRBD1. This receptor was obtained from a male donor in good health and CMV-seropositive. The CDR3 coding sequence is TGTGCCAGCAGTGAACAGGGGGCGACAGATACGCAGTATTTT. Translated: CASSEQGATDTQYF.